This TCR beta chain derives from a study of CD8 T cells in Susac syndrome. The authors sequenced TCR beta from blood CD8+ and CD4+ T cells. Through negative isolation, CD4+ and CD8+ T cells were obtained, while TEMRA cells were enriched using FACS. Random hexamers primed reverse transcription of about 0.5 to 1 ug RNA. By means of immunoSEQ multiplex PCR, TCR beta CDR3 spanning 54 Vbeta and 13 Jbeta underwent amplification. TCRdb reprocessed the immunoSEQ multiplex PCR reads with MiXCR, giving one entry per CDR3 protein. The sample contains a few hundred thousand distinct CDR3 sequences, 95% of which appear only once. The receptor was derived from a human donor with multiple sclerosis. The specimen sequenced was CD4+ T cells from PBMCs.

CDR3 DNA sequence: TGCAGCGTTGTGGGGCGGATCGACCACGAGCAGTACTTC. Translating it yields CSVVGRIDHEQYF. This chain joins TRBV29-1 and TRBJ2-7, with a tentative D call TRBD1 (5 bases). The CDR3 totals 13 residues. Germline values: CDR1 SQVTM, CDR2 ANQGSEA. The V end was cut by 4 bases, the J end by 5 bases, with 15 bases between.